Listed here are 13 T cell receptor beta chains from one sample, sequenced in a study of beta chain features in type 1 diabetes. The whole isolated RNA underwent reverse transcription, so sequencing captured expressed TCRB transcripts. Using immunoSEQ multiplex PCR, the repertoire was profiled, and TCRdb retains in-frame clones only, with some absent. Here the sample spans some 410,000 clones, approximately 10% being singletons. Sequencing used naive CD4+ T cells from blood. The origin of the receptors is a woman aged 18-35 years in good health.

This clone was recorded a few times. The same CDR3 also results from other DNA sequences found in this sample. This chain connects TRBV2 to TRBJ2-7; no definite D call. The germline gives CDR1 SNHLY, CDR2 FYNNEI. Deletions cut 6 bases from V and 4 bases from J, with 7 bases between. The CDR3 is 11 amino acids. The CDR3 sequence is CASSASYEQYF. The DNA for the CDR3 is TGTGCCAGCAGCGCCTCATACGAGCAGTACTTC. The whole variable domain, remainder taken from reference TRBV2 and TRBJ2-7, is EPEVTQTPSHQVTQMGQEVILRCVPISNHLYFYWYRQILGQKVEFLVSFYNNEISEKSEIFDDQFSVERPDGSNFTLKIRSTKLEDSAMYFCASSASYEQYFGPGTRLTVT.

This clone was counted only a few times. The chain has TRBV20-1 and TRBJ2-3; weak D call: TRBD1 (5 bases). The germline gives CDR1 DFQATT, CDR2 SNEGSKA (reference sequence). The CDR3 covers 11 residues. V dropped 7 bases and J dropped 5 bases, with 10 bases sitting between them. The CDR3 region is CSVRVRDTQYF. The CDR3 DNA reads TGCAGTGTCAGGGTTAGAGATACGCAGTATTTT.

Remarks on this clone: The identical CDR3 is also encoded by other nucleotide sequences in the sample. The rearrangement uses TRBV28 and TRBJ2-1; D not resolved. The V end was cut by 1 base, the J end by 4 bases, with 2 bases between. The CDR3 contains 12 residues. The germline gives CDR1 MDHEN, CDR2 SYDVKM. This CDR3 is CASSLSYNEQFF. Written as DNA, the CDR3 is TGTGCCAGCAGTTTATCATACAATGAGCAGTTCTTC.

J is TRBJ1-4 and V is TRBV4-2, with TRBD1 as a possible D gene (5 bases). This CDR3 contains 15 residues. Germline lookup yields CDR1 LGHNA and CDR2 YNFKEQ. V dropped 0 bases and J dropped 8 bases, with 13 bases sitting between them. The CDR3 protein is CASSQEGREYEKLFF. In DNA, the CDR3 is TGTGCCAGCAGCCAAGAGGGCAGGGAGTACGAAAAACTGTTTTTT.

This clone was seen only a few times. The J gene is TRBJ1-2, the V gene TRBV10-3; D is undetermined. Trimming left V 4 bases short and J 7 bases short, with 13 bases between. Germline lookup yields CDR1 ENHRY and CDR2 SYGVKD. This CDR3 region has 13 residues. This CDR3 is CAISGVTWGGYTF. CDR3 sequence (DNA): TGTGCCATCAGTGGAGTGACTTGGGGTGGCTACACCTTC.

The CDR3 reads CSVEDRRGGTDTQYF. The DNA of the CDR3 is TGCAGCGTTGAAGATAGGAGGGGGGGCACAGATACGCAGTATTTT. The chain links TRBV29-1 to TRBJ2-3; D may be TRBD1 or TRBD2 (6 bases each). Per germline, CDR1 SQVTM and CDR2 ANQGSEA. Trimming pared 0 bases from V and 1 base from J, leaving 11 bases between. The CDR3 spans 15 residues.

This chain joins TRBV4-1 and TRBJ2-7; TRBD1 agrees at 9 bases. This CDR3 has 15 amino acids. Trimming cost V 5 bases and J 4 bases; bases outside gene matches: 9. Per the germline V gene, CDR1 is MGHRA and CDR2 is YSYEKL. The CDR3 DNA is TGCGCCAGCAGCTTATATCCGGGACAGGGTTACGAGCAGTACGTC. As protein: CASSLYPGQGYEQYV.

V is TRBV11-2 and J is TRBJ2-5, with a weak D call TRBD1 (6 bases). V shed 5 bases and J shed 2 bases, with 21 bases lying between them. Germline CDR1 and CDR2: SGHAT and FQNNGV. The CDR3 is made up of 17 amino acids. CDR3 DNA: TGTGCCAGCAGCCACGCGAACTACAGGGCGCTACAAGAGACCCAGTACTTC. Translation gives CASSHANYRALQETQYF. The complete variable domain, with remaining parts taken from reference TRBV11-2 and TRBJ2-5, reads EAGVAQSPRYKIIEKRQSVAFWCNPISGHATLYWYQQILGQGPKLLIQFQNNGVVDDSQLPKDRFSAERLKGVDSTLKIQPAKLEDSAVYLCASSHANYRALQETQYFGPGTRLLVL.

This clone has just a few counts. The gene calls are TRBV21-1 and TRBJ1-4. TRBV21-1 is labeled a pseudogene. The CDR3 is made up of 14 amino acids. The DNA for the CDR3 is TGTGCCAGCAGCAAAGGGATGGGTAATGAAAAACTGTTTTTT. Protein product: CASSKGMGNEKLFF.

The chain combines TRBV7-9 with TRBJ2-3; maybe TRBD2 (5 bases). Germline V gene data show CDR1 as SEHNR and CDR2 as FQNEAQ (reference sequence). The CDR3 is 12 residues long. CDR3 in DNA: TGTGGCTCCGGCCCCGGGGCAGATACGCAGTATTTT. Translated: CGSGPGADTQYF.

The J gene is TRBJ2-5, the V gene TRBV18; D is perhaps TRBD1 (6 bases). The CDR3 covers 14 residues. The germline V and J ends were trimmed by 2 bases and 4 bases, with 11 bases remaining between them. Germline assignment: CDR1 KGHSH and CDR2 LQKENI. The CDR3 nucleotides are TGTGCCAGCTCACCAGGACAGACTTTAGAGACCCAGTACTTC. It encodes CASSPGQTLETQYF.

Remarks on this clone: The same CDR3 arises from other DNA sequences in this sample as well. The V gene is TRBV5-1, the J gene TRBJ2-3, with 10 bases matching TRBD2. CDR1 and CDR2 (germline): SGHRS, YFSETQ. After removal of 4 bases from V and 3 bases from J, the junction contained 2 bases not matched to a gene. The CDR3 extends over 14 amino acids. The CDR3: CASSRTSGTDTQYF. The DNA for the CDR3 is TGCGCCAGCAGCCGGACTAGCGGAACAGATACGCAGTATTTT.

The gene calls are TRBV5-4 and TRBJ1-2, with 7 positions matching TRBD1. Germline CDR1 and CDR2: SGHNT and YYREEE (reference sequence). The CDR3 spans 15 residues. Trimming at V came to 2 bases and at J to 0 bases, leaving 4 bases not matched to a gene. In nucleotides, the CDR3 is TGTGCCAGCAGCTTAGCCGGGACAGCTAACTATGGCTACACCTTC. Amino acids: CASSLAGTANYGYTF.